Included here is one T cell receptor (beta chain) sequence, with context. Its antigen is undetermined. V gave up 4 bases and J gave up 4 bases; unmatched junction bases: 10. Germline CDR1 and CDR2: SGHRS and YFSETQ. The CDR3 is made up of 16 amino acids. The data were produced by immunoSEQ multiplex PCR, yet TCRdb's version contains in-frame clones alone and is incomplete. The sample contains tens of thousands of clones, 93% of which appear only once. This record belongs to a study of T cells in localized non-small cell lung cancer. Regarding the study as a whole: Adjacent lung tissue had a median around 50 of the top 100 clones found in the tumor. In uninvolved adjacent lung, T cell clonality reached its highest value, exceeding tumor. Investigators sequenced only a single tumor region, leaving heterogeneity possible.

This clonotype originated in a female donor of 60 years or more with stage I lung adenocarcinoma. V is TRBV5-1 and J is TRBJ2-2; 7 positions agree with TRBD2. The sequencing here drew on peripheral blood, taken before any cancer treatment. The CDR3: CASSLGQGGSTGELFF. The CDR3 region has the DNA TGCGCCAGCAGCCTAGGGCAGGGAGGGAGCACCGGGGAGCTGTTTTTT.